The rows below give T cell receptor beta chains drawn from one sample of a study of CD8+ T cells in alopecia areata. Data came from immunoSEQ multiplex PCR; TCRdb stores just in-frame clones and leaves some out. The sample has about 12,000 clones; 57% are singletons. Source material: skin. The receptors here all came from a human donor with alopecia areata. Both conserved end residues are part of each CDR3.

j_gene | len | v_gene | CDR3aa
TRBJ2-7 | 13 | TRBV13 | CASSLEFDYEQYF
TRBJ2-7 | 16 | TRBV9 | CASSEGGLAGAFEQYF
TRBJ2-7 | 16 | TRBV4-2 | CASSQHQGAHRYEQYF
TRBJ2-1 | 15 | TRBV6-6 | CASSYLGGNYNEQFF
TRBJ1-5 | 14 | TRBV7-2 | CASSRGGAGQPQHF
TRBJ1-5 | 14 | TRBV18 | CASSPRGGGQPQHF
TRBJ1-5 | 12 | TRBV19 | CASSITDQPQHF
TRBJ1-1 | 12 | TRBV6-5 | CASSYGYTEAFF
TRBJ2-3 | 16 | TRBV27 | CASSLKGRAWGDTQYF
TRBJ2-1 | 17 | TRBV7-2 | CASSVKGYDSPSDEQFF